This T cell receptor (beta chain) is from a study of T cells in Graves' hyperthyroidism and ophthalmopathy. Across the study: Peripheral blood specimens were obtained at initial diagnosis, prior to any treatment. Study outcomes and limitations: Clonotypes that were expanded in thyroid above 0.001 mostly appeared in blood too. Through a model of 13 V-J features, ophthalmopathy was separated from stable hyperthyroidism.

There were TCR beta CDR3 regions amplified from RNA transcripts. Carried out on the TCR CDR3, a first-round RT-PCR used the HTBI primer set. From the multiplex PCR reads, TCRdb called clonotypes with MiXCR, one entry per CDR3 protein. The repertoire holds 400,000 to 550,000 distinct CDR3 sequences, with approximately 14% as singletons. Diagnosis rested on symptoms, serum thyroxine and TRAb, thyroid ultrasound, and orbital computed tomography. This clonotype was detected many times. Its antigen is unidentified. This CDR3 has 16 residues. Germline V lookup: CDR1 DFQATT, CDR2 SNEGSKA (reference sequence). Trimming took off 1 base at V and 1 base at J, with 14 bases between the two ends.

V usage is TRBV20-1 and J usage is TRBJ1-5; D not certain. Sample: blood. This sequence was found in a woman between 18 and 29 years old with Graves' hyperthyroidism. In DNA, the CDR3 is TGCAGTGCTAGAGTCGGCGGCTGGGGAAGCAATCAGCCCCAGCATTTT. It yields the protein CSARVGGWGSNQPQHF.